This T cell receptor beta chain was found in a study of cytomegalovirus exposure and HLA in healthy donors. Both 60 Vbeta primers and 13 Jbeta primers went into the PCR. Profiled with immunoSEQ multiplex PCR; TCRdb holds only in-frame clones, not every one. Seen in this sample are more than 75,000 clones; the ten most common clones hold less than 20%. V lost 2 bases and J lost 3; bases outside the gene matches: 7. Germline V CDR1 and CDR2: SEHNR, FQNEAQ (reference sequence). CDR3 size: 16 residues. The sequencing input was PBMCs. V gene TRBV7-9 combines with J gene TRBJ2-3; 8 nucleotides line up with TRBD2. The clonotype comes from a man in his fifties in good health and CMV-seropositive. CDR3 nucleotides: TGTGCCAGCAGCTTAAGCGGGAGCGGGAGTACAGATACGCAGTATTTT. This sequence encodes CASSLSGSGSTDTQYF.